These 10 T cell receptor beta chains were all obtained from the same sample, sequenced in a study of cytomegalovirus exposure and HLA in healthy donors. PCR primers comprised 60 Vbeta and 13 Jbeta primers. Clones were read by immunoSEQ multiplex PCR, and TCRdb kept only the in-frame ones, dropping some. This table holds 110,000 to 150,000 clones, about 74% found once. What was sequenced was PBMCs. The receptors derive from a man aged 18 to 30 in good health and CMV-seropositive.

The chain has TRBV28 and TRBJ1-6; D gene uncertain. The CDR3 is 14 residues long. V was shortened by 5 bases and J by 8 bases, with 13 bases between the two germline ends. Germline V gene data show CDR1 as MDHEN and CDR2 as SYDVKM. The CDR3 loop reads CASSPSGADSPLHF. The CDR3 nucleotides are TGTGCCAGCAGTCCCTCAGGAGCGGATTCACCCCTCCACTTT.

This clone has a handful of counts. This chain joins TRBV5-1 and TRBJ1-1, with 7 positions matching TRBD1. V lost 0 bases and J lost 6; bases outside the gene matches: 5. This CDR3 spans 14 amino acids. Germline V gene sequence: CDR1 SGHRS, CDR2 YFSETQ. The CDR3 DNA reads TGCGCCAGCAGCTTGGCAGACAGGGTCGCTGAAGCTTTCTTT. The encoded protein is CASSLADRVAEAFF.

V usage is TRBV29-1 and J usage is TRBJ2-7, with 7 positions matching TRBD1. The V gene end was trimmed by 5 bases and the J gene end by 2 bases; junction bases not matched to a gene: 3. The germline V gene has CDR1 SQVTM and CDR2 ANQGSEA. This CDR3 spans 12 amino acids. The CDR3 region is CSVSGTAYEQYF. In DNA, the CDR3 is TGCAGCGTTTCCGGGACAGCCTACGAGCAGTACTTC.

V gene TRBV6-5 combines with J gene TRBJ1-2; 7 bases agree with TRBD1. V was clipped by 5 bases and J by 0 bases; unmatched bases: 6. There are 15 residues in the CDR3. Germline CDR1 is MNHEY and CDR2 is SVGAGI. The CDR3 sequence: CASSQPGGPNYGYTF. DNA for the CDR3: TGTGCCAGCAGTCAACCAGGGGGACCTAACTATGGCTACACCTTC.

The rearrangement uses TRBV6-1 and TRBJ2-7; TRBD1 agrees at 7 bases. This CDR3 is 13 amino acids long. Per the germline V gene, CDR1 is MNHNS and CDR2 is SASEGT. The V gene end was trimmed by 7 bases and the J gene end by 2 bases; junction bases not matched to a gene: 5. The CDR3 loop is CASNEGGPYEQYF. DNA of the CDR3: TGTGCCAGCAACGAAGGGGGCCCCTACGAGCAGTACTTC.

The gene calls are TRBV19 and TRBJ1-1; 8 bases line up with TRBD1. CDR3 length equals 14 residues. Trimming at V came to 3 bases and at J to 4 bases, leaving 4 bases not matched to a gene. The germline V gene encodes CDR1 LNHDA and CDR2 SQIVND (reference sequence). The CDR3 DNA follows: TGTGCCAGTAGTATGGTACAGGGGGTCACTGAAGCTTTCTTT. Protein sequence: CASSMVQGVTEAFF.

CDR3 sequence: CASSHTPSGSYEQYF. In DNA, the CDR3 is TGTGCCAGCAGTCATACACCAAGCGGATCCTACGAGCAGTACTTC. The V gene is TRBV6-6, the J gene TRBJ2-7, with D possibly TRBD2 on 5 matching bases. This CDR3 has 15 residues. CDR1 is MNHNY and CDR2 is SVGAGI in the germline V gene (reference sequence). Trimming took off 5 bases at V and 1 base at J, with 15 bases between the two ends.

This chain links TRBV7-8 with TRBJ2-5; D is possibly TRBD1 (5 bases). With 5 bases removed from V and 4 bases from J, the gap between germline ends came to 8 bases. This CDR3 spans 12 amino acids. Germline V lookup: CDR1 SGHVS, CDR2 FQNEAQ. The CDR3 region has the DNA TGTGCCAGCAGCCTCGACAGAGAGACCCAGTACTTC. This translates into CASSLDRETQYF.

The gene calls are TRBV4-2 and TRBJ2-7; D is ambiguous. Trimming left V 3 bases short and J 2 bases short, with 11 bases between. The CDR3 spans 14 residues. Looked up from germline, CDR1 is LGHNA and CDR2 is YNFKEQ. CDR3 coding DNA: TGTGCCAGCAGCCATACAGCCCTTACCTACGAGCAGTACTTC. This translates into CASSHTALTYEQYF.

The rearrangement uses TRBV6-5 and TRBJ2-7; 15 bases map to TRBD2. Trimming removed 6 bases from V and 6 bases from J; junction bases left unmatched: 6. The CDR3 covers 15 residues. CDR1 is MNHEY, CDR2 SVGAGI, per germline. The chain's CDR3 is CASSRGLAGGGEQYF. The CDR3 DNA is TGTGCCAGCAGCCGGGGACTAGCGGGAGGAGGCGAGCAGTACTTC.